This T cell receptor beta chain was found in a study of sequential checkpoint blockade in melanoma. The protocol was immunoSEQ multiplex PCR, while the TCRdb copy is restricted to in-frame clones and leaves out a portion. The table lists 4,500 to 5,500 clones, 30% to 35% of them singletons. Treatment: randomized to nivolumab then ipilimumab (arm A) or the reverse (arm B). This clone is large within its sample. CDR1 MNHGY and CDR2 SAAAGT come from the germline V gene. CDR3 length: 14 amino acids. V was shortened by 6 bases and J by 6 bases, with 14 bases between the two germline ends. The starting material was tumor tissue (inferred from file names), obtained from a patient given nivolumab and ipilimumab in sequence. The gene calls are TRBV6-8 and TRBJ1-4; tentatively, D is TRBD1 (6 bases). This sequence was found in a human donor with melanoma. The CDR3 coding sequence is TGTGCCAGCAGCGAGACAGGAAATTATGAAAAACTGTTTTTT. This sequence encodes CASSETGNYEKLFF.